The 13 T cell receptor beta chains below were found in one sample sequenced in a study of T cells in Graves' hyperthyroidism and ophthalmopathy. From RNA transcripts, TCR beta CDR3 regions were amplified. The HTBI primer set was used in a first-round RT-PCR of the TCR CDR3. TCRdb fed the multiplex PCR reads into MiXCR, producing one record per CDR3 protein. The sample consists of hundreds of thousands of distinct CDR3 sequences, 15% to 19% of them appearing once. Sequenced sample: blood. All receptors come from a woman younger than 35 with Graves' hyperthyroidism.

This clonotype came up many times. The chain's CDR3 is CSARSYFRDDSVSTDTQYF. DNA for the CDR3: TGCAGTGCTAGATCCTACTTCAGAGACGATAGCGTGAGCACAGATACGCAGTATTTT. The chain has TRBV20-1 and TRBJ2-3; possible D gene TRBD2, 5 bases. There are 19 residues in the CDR3. Germline V CDR1 and CDR2: DFQATT, SNEGSKA (reference sequence). Trimming took 2 bases from V and 0 from J, leaving 24 bases between them.

The V and J genes are TRBV7-6 and TRBJ1-3; no definite D call. CDR1 SGHVS and CDR2 FNYEAQ come from the germline V gene. This CDR3 spans 13 amino acids. Trimming pared 5 bases from V and 9 bases from J, leaving 14 bases between. The CDR3 sequence is CASSLGPTSTIYF. The CDR3 DNA sequence: TGTGCCAGCAGCCTCGGGCCCACCTCCACCATATATTTT.

This clonotype was detected ten times or more. The V and J genes are TRBV5-1 and TRBJ1-1; 8 positions agree with TRBD1. Germline V gene data show CDR1 as SGHRS and CDR2 as YFSETQ. The CDR3 totals 15 residues. With V trimmed by 4 bases and J by 1 base, 6 bases remained unmatched. CDR3 region: CASSPTGTGNTEAFF. In DNA form, the CDR3 reads TGCGCCAGCAGCCCGACCGGGACAGGGAACACTGAAGCTTTCTTT.

This clonotype has just a few counts. The rearrangement joins TRBV6-1 to TRBJ2-2; D is perhaps TRBD2 (6 bases). The V end was cut by 6 bases, the J end by 2 bases, with 13 bases between. The CDR3 loop spans 15 amino acids. Germline V gene lookup returns CDR1 MNHNS and CDR2 SASEGT. CDR3 in amino acids: CASREDYLNTGELFF. The DNA of the CDR3 is TGTGCCAGCAGGGAGGACTATCTAAACACCGGGGAGCTGTTTTTT.

The rearrangement joins TRBV7-9 to TRBJ2-1, with D perhaps TRBD2 (6 bases). Trimming took off 7 bases at V and 7 bases at J, with 17 bases between the two ends. This CDR3 is 14 amino acids long. Per the germline V gene, CDR1 is SEHNR and CDR2 is FQNEAQ (reference sequence). DNA of the CDR3: TGTGCCAGCATTCTTGGTGGAGGGAATAATGAGCAGTTCTTC. Translation gives CASILGGGNNEQFF.

The sample holds many counts of this clonotype. The genes are TRBV2 and TRBJ2-1; 12 nucleotides line up with TRBD1. V dropped 2 bases and J dropped 10; count of bases not matched to a gene: 12. This CDR3 comprises 17 residues. The germline V gene encodes CDR1 SNHLY and CDR2 FYNNEI. The CDR3 loop is CASSERKPGQGAKEQFF. In DNA, the CDR3 is TGTGCCAGCAGTGAACGGAAGCCGGGACAGGGGGCGAAGGAGCAGTTCTTC. The full variable domain, in which reference TRBV2 and TRBJ2-1 provide the parts outside the CDR3, is EPEVTQTPSHQVTQMGQEVILRCVPISNHLYFYWYRQILGQKVEFLVSFYNNEISEKSEIFDDQFSVERPDGSNFTLKIRSTKLEDSAMYFCASSERKPGQGAKEQFFGPGTRLTVL.

This clonotype was seen ten or more times. The rearrangement uses TRBV30 and TRBJ2-1, with a possible D match to TRBD2 (5 bases). The germline gives CDR1 GTSNPN, CDR2 SVGIG (reference sequence). The ends were cut back, 3 bases at V and 9 bases at J, with 30 bases in the middle. The CDR3 has 18 amino acids. This chain's CDR3 is CAWRVGLSERAYRSEQFF. The CDR3 region has the DNA TGTGCCTGGAGGGTCGGGCTCTCGGAGAGGGCCTATAGGTCTGAGCAGTTCTTC. Looking up the rest from reference TRBV30 and TRBJ2-1 gives the full variable domain: SQTIHQWPATLVQPVGSPLSLECTVEGTSNPNLYWYRQAAGRGLQLLFYSVGIGQISSEVPQNLSASRPQDRQFILSSKKLLLSDSGFYLCAWRVGLSERAYRSEQFFGPGTRLTVL.

At least ten counts were recorded for this clonotype. The chain uses TRBV10-2 and TRBJ2-7; 15 bases map to TRBD2. The V gene end was trimmed by 2 bases and the J gene end by 6 bases; junction bases not matched to a gene: 5. Germline loops: CDR1 WSHSY, CDR2 SAAADI. The CDR3 sequence is 16 residues long. The CDR3 reads CASSEKRGLAGGEQYF. The CDR3, as DNA: TGCGCCAGCAGTGAGAAAAGGGGACTAGCGGGAGGCGAGCAGTACTTC.

The sample holds many counts of this clonotype. The chain couples TRBV27 to TRBJ1-4; D is perhaps TRBD1 (5 bases). Per germline, CDR1 MNHEY and CDR2 SMNVEV (reference sequence). The CDR3 is 15 residues long. The ends were cut back, 2 bases at V and 5 bases at J, with 12 bases in the middle. The DNA of the CDR3 is TGTGCCAGCAGTTTAGGCGGCCAGGGCAATGAAAAACTGTTTTTT. It codes for CASSLGGQGNEKLFF.

V and J are TRBV12-3 or TRBV12-4 and TRBJ1-4; D perhaps matches TRBD1 (6 bases). The CDR3 spans 15 residues. Trimming removed 5 bases at V and 8 bases at J, with 18 bases between. The CDR3 loop is CASSLGRGAGEKLFF. In DNA form, the CDR3 reads TGTGCCAGCAGTCTAGGAAGGGGGGCAGGGGAAAAACTGTTTTTT.

This clonotype was counted many times. The V and J genes are TRBV7-2 and TRBJ1-3; D is undetermined. There are 16 residues in the CDR3. The germline V gene has CDR1 SGHTA and CDR2 FQGNSA. The V and J ends lost 7 bases and 0 bases respectively, with 16 bases between them. The CDR3 region is CASKEGSAFSGNTIYF. CDR3 DNA: TGTGCCAGCAAGGAAGGGTCAGCTTTCTCTGGAAACACCATATATTTT.

This clonotype occurred many times. J is TRBJ1-2 and V is TRBV6-1; D unclear. The germline V and J ends were trimmed by 6 bases and 4 bases, with 24 bases remaining between them. Germline CDR1 MNHNS, CDR2 SASEGT. The CDR3 spans 17 residues. The CDR3 protein is CASSSGPYLSPAYGYTF. The CDR3 coding sequence is TGTGCCAGCAGCTCCGGGCCATACCTATCCCCGGCCTATGGCTACACCTTC.

The table lists this clonotype with many counts. The chain combines TRBV6-1 with TRBJ2-1; TRBD1 matches 10 bases. The CDR3 runs 15 residues. Germline lookup yields CDR1 MNHNS and CDR2 SASEGT. J lost 3 bases, V lost 10 bases, and 9 bases had no gene match. The chain's CDR3 is CATGRGTGVYNEQFF. The CDR3 DNA follows: TGTGCCACCGGCCGCGGGACAGGGGTCTACAATGAGCAGTTCTTC.